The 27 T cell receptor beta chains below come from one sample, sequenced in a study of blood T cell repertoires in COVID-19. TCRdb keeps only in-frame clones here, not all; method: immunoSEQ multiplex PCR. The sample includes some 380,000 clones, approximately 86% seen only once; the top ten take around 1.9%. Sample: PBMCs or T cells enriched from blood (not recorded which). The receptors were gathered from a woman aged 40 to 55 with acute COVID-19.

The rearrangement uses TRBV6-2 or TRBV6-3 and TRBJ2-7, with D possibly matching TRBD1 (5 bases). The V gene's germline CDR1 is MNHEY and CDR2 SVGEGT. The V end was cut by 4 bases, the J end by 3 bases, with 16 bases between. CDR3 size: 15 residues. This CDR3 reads CASSFDPGHSYEQYF. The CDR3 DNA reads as TGTGCCAGCAGTTTCGACCCAGGGCATAGCTACGAGCAGTACTTC.

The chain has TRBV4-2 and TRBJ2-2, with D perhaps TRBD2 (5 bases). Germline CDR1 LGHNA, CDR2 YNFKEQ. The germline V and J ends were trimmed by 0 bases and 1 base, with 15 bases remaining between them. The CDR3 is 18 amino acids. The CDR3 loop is CASSQDPGSWENTGELFF. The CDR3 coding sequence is TGTGCCAGCAGCCAAGATCCGGGGTCTTGGGAGAACACCGGGGAGCTGTTTTTT.

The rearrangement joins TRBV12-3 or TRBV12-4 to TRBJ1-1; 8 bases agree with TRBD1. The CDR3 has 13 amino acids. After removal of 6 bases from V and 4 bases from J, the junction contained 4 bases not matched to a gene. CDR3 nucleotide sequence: TGTGCCAGCAGGCGACAGGGGCCCACTGAAGCTTTCTTT. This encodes CASRRQGPTEAFF.

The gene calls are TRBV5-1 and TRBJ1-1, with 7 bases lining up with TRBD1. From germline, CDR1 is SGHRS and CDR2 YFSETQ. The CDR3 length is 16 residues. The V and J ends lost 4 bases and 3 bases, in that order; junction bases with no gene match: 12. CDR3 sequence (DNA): TGCGCCAGCAGCACGAACAGGGGCGCTCTCCACACTGAAGCTTTCTTT. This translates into CASSTNRGALHTEAFF.

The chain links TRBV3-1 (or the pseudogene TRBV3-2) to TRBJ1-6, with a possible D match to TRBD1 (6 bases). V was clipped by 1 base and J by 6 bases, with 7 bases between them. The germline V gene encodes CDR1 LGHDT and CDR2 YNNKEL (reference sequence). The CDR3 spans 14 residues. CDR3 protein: CASSQARGNSPLHF. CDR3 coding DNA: TGTGCCAGCAGCCAAGCCAGGGGTAATTCACCCCTCCACTTT.

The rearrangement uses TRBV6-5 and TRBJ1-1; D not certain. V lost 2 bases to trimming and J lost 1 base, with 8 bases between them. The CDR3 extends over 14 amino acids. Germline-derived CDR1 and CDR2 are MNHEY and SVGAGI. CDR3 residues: CASSYGAANTEAFF. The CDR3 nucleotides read TGTGCCAGCAGTTACGGAGCAGCGAACACTGAAGCTTTCTTT.

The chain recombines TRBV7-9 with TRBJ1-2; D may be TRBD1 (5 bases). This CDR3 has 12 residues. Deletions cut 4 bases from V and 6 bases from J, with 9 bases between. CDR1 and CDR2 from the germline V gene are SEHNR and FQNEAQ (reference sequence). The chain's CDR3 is CASSWWGDGYTF. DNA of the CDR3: TGTGCCAGCAGCTGGTGGGGCGATGGCTACACCTTC.

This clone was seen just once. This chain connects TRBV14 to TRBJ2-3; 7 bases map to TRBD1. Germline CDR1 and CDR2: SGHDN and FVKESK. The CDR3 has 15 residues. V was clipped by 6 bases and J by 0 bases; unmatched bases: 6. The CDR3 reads CASRRRDRSTDTQYF. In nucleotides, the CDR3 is TGTGCCAGCAGACGCCGGGACAGAAGCACAGATACGCAGTATTTT.

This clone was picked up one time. CDR3 protein: CASSQDVITEPNYGYTF. CDR3 DNA: TGCGCCAGCAGCCAAGATGTTATCACCGAGCCTAACTATGGCTACACCTTC. V is TRBV4-1 and J is TRBJ1-2; D is undetermined. Trimming took 0 bases from V and 0 from J, leaving 14 bases between them. From germline, CDR1 is MGHRA and CDR2 YSYEKL. The CDR3 spans 17 residues.

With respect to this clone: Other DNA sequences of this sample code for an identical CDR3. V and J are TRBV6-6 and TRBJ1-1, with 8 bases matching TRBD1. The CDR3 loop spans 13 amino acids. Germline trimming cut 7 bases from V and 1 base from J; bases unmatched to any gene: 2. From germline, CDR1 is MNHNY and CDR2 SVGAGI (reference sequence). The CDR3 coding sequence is TGTGCCAGCATCGACAGGGGGAACACTGAAGCTTTCTTT. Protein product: CASIDRGNTEAFF.

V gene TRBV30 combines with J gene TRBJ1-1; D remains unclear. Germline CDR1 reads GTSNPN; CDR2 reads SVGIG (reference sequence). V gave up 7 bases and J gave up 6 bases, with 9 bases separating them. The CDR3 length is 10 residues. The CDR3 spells CAYGSAEAFF. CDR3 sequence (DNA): TGTGCCTATGGGAGTGCTGAAGCTTTCTTT.

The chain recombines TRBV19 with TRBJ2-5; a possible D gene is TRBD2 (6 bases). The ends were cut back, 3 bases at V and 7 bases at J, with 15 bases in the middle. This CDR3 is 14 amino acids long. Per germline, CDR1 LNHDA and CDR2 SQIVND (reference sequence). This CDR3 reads CASSITNGGATQYF. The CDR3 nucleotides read TGTGCCAGTAGTATCACGAACGGAGGGGCGACCCAGTACTTC.

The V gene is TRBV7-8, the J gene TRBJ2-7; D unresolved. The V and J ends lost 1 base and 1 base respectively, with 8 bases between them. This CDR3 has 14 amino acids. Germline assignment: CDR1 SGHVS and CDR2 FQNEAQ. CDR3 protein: CASSLVRQSYEQYF. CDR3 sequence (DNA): TGTGCCAGCAGCTTAGTCCGCCAGTCCTACGAGCAGTACTTC.

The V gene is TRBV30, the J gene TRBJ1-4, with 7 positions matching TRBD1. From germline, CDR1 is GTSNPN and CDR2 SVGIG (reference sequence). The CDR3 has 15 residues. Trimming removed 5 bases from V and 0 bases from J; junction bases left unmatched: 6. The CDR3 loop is CAWGTDPATNEKLFF. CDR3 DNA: TGTGCCTGGGGGACAGATCCTGCAACTAATGAAAAACTGTTTTTT.

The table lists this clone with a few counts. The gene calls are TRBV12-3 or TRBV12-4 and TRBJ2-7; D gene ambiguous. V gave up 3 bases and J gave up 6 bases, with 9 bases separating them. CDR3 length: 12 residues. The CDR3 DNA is TGTGCCAGCAGTTTTACGCAGGTCGAGCAGTACTTC. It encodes CASSFTQVEQYF.

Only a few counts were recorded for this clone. This CDR3 is CATSRDGQGSEKLFF. CDR3 bases: TGTGCCACCAGCAGAGATGGGCAGGGATCTGAAAAACTGTTTTTT. The genes are TRBV15 and TRBJ1-4; perhaps TRBD1 as D (5 bases). Trimming pared 0 bases from V and 7 bases from J, leaving 12 bases between. In germline, CDR1 is LNHNV, CDR2 YYDKDF (reference sequence). The CDR3 contains 15 residues.

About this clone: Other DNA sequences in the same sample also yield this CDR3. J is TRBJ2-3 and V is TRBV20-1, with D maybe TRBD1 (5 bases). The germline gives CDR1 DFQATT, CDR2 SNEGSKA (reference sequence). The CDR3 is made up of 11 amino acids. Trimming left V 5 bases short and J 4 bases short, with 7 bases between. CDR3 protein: CSAPGPDTQYF. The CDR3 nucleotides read TGCAGTGCTCCAGGGCCAGATACGCAGTATTTT.

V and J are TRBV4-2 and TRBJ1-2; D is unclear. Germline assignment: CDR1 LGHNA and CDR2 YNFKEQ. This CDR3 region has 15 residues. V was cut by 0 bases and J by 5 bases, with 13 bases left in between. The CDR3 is CASSQEAGGRYGYTF. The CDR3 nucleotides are TGTGCCAGCAGCCAAGAAGCAGGTGGGAGATATGGCTACACCTTC.

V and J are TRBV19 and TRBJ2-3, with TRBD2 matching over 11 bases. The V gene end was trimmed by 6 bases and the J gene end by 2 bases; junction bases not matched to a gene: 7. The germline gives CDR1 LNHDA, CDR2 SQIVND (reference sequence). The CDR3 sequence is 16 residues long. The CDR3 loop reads CASRLLAGALTDTQYF. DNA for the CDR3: TGTGCCAGTAGGCTACTAGCGGGGGCCCTCACAGATACGCAGTATTTT.

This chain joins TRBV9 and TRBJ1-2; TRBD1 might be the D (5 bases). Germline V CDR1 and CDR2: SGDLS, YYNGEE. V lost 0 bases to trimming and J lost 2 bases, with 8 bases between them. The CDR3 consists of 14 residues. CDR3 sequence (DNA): TGTGCCAGCAGCGTAGGACAGACCAACTATGGCTACACCTTC. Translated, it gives CASSVGQTNYGYTF.

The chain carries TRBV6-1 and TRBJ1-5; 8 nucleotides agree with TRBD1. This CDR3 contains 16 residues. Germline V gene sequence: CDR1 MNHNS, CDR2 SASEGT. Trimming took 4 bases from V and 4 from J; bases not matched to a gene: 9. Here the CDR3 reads CASSGDRGPRNQPQHF. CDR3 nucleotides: TGTGCCAGCAGTGGTGACAGGGGACCTAGGAATCAGCCCCAGCATTTT.

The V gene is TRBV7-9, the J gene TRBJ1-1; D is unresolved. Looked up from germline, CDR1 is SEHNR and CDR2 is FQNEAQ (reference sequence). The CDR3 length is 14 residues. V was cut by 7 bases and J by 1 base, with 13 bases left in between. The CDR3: CASTETHGNTEAFF. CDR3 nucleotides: TGTGCCAGCACCGAAACCCACGGGAACACTGAAGCTTTCTTT.

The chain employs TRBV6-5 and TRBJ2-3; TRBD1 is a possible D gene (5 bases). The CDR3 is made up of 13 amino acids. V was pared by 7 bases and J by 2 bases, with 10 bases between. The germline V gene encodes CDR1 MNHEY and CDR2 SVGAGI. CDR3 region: CASTSGFTDTQYF. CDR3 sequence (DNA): TGTGCCAGCACTTCAGGGTTCACAGATACGCAGTATTTT.

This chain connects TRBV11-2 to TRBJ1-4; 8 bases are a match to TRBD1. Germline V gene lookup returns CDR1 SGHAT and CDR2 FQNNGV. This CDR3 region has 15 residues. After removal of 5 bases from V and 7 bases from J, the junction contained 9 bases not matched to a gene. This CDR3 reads CASSLRQGFGEKLFF. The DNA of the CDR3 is TGTGCCAGCAGCCTACGACAGGGGTTCGGTGAAAAACTGTTTTTT.

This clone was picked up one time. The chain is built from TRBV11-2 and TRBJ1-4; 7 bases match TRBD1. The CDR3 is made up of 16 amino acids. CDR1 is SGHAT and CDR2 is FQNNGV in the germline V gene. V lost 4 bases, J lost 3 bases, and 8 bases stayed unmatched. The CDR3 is CASSSTGIRSNEKLFF. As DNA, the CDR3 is TGTGCCAGCAGCTCGACAGGGATAAGGTCTAATGAAAAACTGTTTTTT. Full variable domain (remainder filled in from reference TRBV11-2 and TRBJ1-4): EAGVAQSPRYKIIEKRQSVAFWCNPISGHATLYWYQQILGQGPKLLIQFQNNGVVDDSQLPKDRFSAERLKGVDSTLKIQPAKLEDSAVYLCASSSTGIRSNEKLFFGSGTQLSVL.

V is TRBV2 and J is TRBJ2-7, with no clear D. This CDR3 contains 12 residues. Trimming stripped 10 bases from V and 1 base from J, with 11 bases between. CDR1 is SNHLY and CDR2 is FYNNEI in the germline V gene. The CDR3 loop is CATRGASYEQYF. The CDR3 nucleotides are TGTGCCACCAGAGGAGCTTCCTACGAGCAGTACTTC.

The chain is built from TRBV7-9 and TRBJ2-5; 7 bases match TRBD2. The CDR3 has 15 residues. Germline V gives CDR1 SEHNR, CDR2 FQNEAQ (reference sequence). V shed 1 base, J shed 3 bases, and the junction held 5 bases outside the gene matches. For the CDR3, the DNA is TGTGCCAGCAGCTTAGTCCCGGGGGGAAAAGAGACCCAGTACTTC. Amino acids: CASSLVPGGKETQYF.